Shown below are 11 T cell receptor beta chains from a single sample sequenced in a study of T-cell reconstitution after alpha-beta-depleted transplantation in children. For TCRbeta, the library was prepared with unique molecular identifiers. One entry per CDR3 protein, called by TCRdb with MiXCR from the PCR reads. The sample gives about 420,000 distinct CDR3 sequences, under 20% of which show up once; around 30% is in the top ten. The starting material was PBMCs, mostly from graft donor cells, obtained 360 days after TCRalphabeta/CD19-depleted stem cell transplant. These receptors all come from a boy in the first two years of life who had a stem cell transplant for Wiskott-Aldrich syndrome, so the T cells may come from the graft donor.

There are a few counts of this clonotype. J is TRBJ2-7 and V is TRBV6-1, with 10 positions matching TRBD2. The CDR3 contains 15 residues. The germline V gene encodes CDR1 MNHNS and CDR2 SASEGT. Trimming took 5 bases from V and 3 from J; bases not matched to a gene: 7. The CDR3 loop is CASSRKGLALYEQYF. DNA for the CDR3: TGTGCCAGCAGTCGCAAGGGACTAGCGCTCTACGAGCAGTACTTC.

This clonotype was counted between two and nine times. CDR3 amino acids: CASSTLRGEQYF. The DNA of the CDR3 is TGTGCCAGTAGCACCCTCAGGGGCGAGCAGTACTTC. The V gene is TRBV19, the J gene TRBJ2-7; D might be TRBD1 (6 bases). Germline CDR1 and CDR2: LNHDA and SQIVND (reference sequence). The CDR3 is made up of 12 amino acids. V was cut by 6 bases and J by 6 bases, with 12 bases left in between.

The chain carries TRBV12-3 or TRBV12-4 and TRBJ2-1; 9 bases map to TRBD2. The CDR3 runs 18 residues. After removal of 11 bases from V and 2 bases from J, the junction contained 19 bases not matched to a gene. The CDR3: CAFSSDILAGAPYNEQFF. The DNA of the CDR3 is TGTGCCTTCAGTTCCGACATCTTAGCGGGAGCTCCCTACAATGAGCAGTTCTTC.

The chain uses TRBV18 and TRBJ2-3, with D possibly matching TRBD1 (6 bases). The germline V gene encodes CDR1 KGHSH and CDR2 LQKENI. Trimming removed 5 bases at V and 2 bases at J, with 11 bases between. The CDR3 totals 14 residues. In DNA form, the CDR3 reads TGTGCCAGCTCATCTGGGACACCCACAGATACGCAGTATTTT. It specifies CASSSGTPTDTQYF.

A few counts support this clonotype. The chain links TRBV5-1 to TRBJ2-4, with D possibly TRBD1 on 5 matching bases. The germline gives CDR1 SGHRS, CDR2 YFSETQ. This CDR3 is built from 12 residues. V lost 5 bases and J lost 12, with 15 bases in between. The DNA of the CDR3 is TGCGCCAGCAGTCCTGACAGCCTAAATCAGTACTTC. It encodes CASSPDSLNQYF.

This chain joins TRBV6-1 and TRBJ1-1, with D possibly TRBD1 on 5 matching bases. The germline V and J ends were trimmed by 3 bases and 4 bases, with 15 bases remaining between them. The CDR3 has 15 residues. The germline V gene encodes CDR1 MNHNS and CDR2 SASEGT. CDR3: CASSDWGRWGTEAFF. In DNA, the CDR3 is TGTGCCAGCAGTGATTGGGGACGTTGGGGCACTGAAGCTTTCTTT.

This clonotype turned up a few times. V is TRBV4-1 and J is TRBJ2-7; the match to TRBD2 covers 10 bases. The ends lost 1 base at V and 2 bases at J; junction bases unmatched: 8. Germline V gene sequence: CDR1 MGHRA, CDR2 YSYEKL. This CDR3 contains 17 residues. DNA for the CDR3: TGCGCCAGCAGCCAAGCTCGGAGCGGGGGGGGCCCCTACGAGCAGTACTTC. Residues: CASSQARSGGGPYEQYF.

The chain combines TRBV28 with TRBJ1-6; D remains ambiguous. Germline V lookup: CDR1 MDHEN, CDR2 SYDVKM. V was pared by 5 bases and J by 8 bases, with 16 bases between. This CDR3 comprises 15 residues. The CDR3 region is CASSGGSGNYSPLHF. The CDR3 DNA sequence: TGTGCCAGCAGTGGAGGGTCGGGGAATTATTCACCCCTCCACTTT.

The chain has TRBV5-1 and TRBJ2-3, with 11 bases aligning to TRBD2. The CDR3 length is 20 residues. Germline CDR1 SGHRS, CDR2 YFSETQ. The V gene end was trimmed by 4 bases and the J gene end by 6 bases; junction bases not matched to a gene: 22. CDR3 sequence (DNA): TGCGCCAGCAGCCCACCTGGACCCGCAACTAGCGGGAGCAATCCGGATACGCAGTATTTT. It yields the protein CASSPPGPATSGSNPDTQYF.

In this sample, this clonotype turned up once. V and J are TRBV4-2 and TRBJ2-1; D is possibly TRBD1 (6 bases). The CDR3 spans 16 residues. The V gene lost 4 bases and the J gene lost 6 bases, with 19 bases spanning the gap. Germline lookup yields CDR1 LGHNA and CDR2 YNFKEQ. CDR3 region: CASSRATGKVSNEQFF. For the CDR3, the DNA is TGTGCCAGCAGCCGAGCAACAGGGAAAGTTAGCAATGAGCAGTTCTTC.

The rearrangement joins TRBV20-1 to TRBJ2-5, with a tentative D call TRBD2 (7 bases). The V gene's germline CDR1 is DFQATT and CDR2 SNEGSKA (reference sequence). V lost 4 bases to trimming and J lost 5 bases, with 17 bases between them. The CDR3 is 14 amino acids. CDR3 bases: TGCAGTGCTACTTCCCCGGGGGGCCGGGAGACCCAGTACTTC. Translated: CSATSPGGRETQYF.